The 23 T cell receptor beta chains below come from one sample, sequenced in a study of blood T cell repertoires in COVID-19. Only in-frame clones appear in the TCRdb table, and some are missing; sequencing was by immunoSEQ multiplex PCR. Seen here are about 91,000 clones, more than 60% observed once, and the top ten hold roughly 24%. Source material: peripheral blood. Receptor source: an older man with acute or convalescent COVID-19.

This sequence joins TRBV7-2 and TRBJ2-1; 8 bases are shared with TRBD2. Germline lookup yields CDR1 SGHTA and CDR2 FQGNSA. V was clipped by 5 bases and J by 6 bases; unmatched bases: 12. The CDR3 totals 16 residues. DNA of the CDR3: TGTGCCAGCAGCAACCTCCGGACTAGCTATGGCAATGAGCAGTTCTTC. This sequence encodes CASSNLRTSYGNEQFF.

The chain combines TRBV7-2 with TRBJ1-5; TRBD1 aligns across 8 bases. The length of the CDR3 is 13 residues. J lost 11 bases, V lost 5 bases, and 8 bases had no gene match. The germline V gene has CDR1 SGHTA and CDR2 FQGNSA. The CDR3 sequence: CASSTNVGQAQHF. In DNA form, the CDR3 reads TGTGCCAGCAGCACCAACGTGGGACAGGCCCAGCATTTT.

This clone was seen a handful of times. The V and J genes are TRBV11-2 and TRBJ1-2; 8 positions agree with TRBD1. V trimming: 5 bases; J trimming: 2 bases; junction bases outside the gene matches: 7. Germline loops: CDR1 SGHAT, CDR2 FQNNGV. CDR3 length: 15 residues. The CDR3 is CASSPTGQGNYGYTF. The CDR3 DNA reads TGTGCCAGCAGCCCGACAGGACAGGGAAACTATGGCTACACCTTC.

J is TRBJ1-2 and V is TRBV28, with D unresolved. CDR1 is MDHEN and CDR2 is SYDVKM in the germline V gene. The CDR3 runs 13 residues. Between the trimmed V and J ends, which lost 7 bases and 10 bases, there was a span of 19 bases. The CDR3 sequence is CASNPTRIDSYTF. The CDR3, as DNA: TGTGCCAGCAACCCTACCCGGATTGACTCCTACACCTTC.

At least ten counts were recorded for this clone. The chain uses TRBV5-4 and TRBJ2-5, with 10 bases aligning to TRBD1. V lost 4 bases, J lost 2 bases, and 11 bases stayed unmatched. Germline CDR1 and CDR2: SGHNT and YYREEE (reference sequence). This CDR3 is built from 17 residues. CDR3 in DNA: TGTGCCAGCAGCGCTGCCGGAGGACAGGGGGTACAAGAGACCCAGTACTTC. It is translated as CASSAAGGQGVQETQYF.

V is TRBV7-2 and J is TRBJ2-5; TRBD1 matches at 8 bases. Per the germline V gene, CDR1 is SGHTA and CDR2 is FQGNSA. This CDR3 spans 14 amino acids. The ends lost 5 bases at V and 5 bases at J; junction bases unmatched: 7. This CDR3 reads CASSPDRAGETQYF. In DNA form, the CDR3 reads TGTGCCAGCAGCCCGGACAGGGCAGGGGAGACCCAGTACTTC.

The sample holds many counts of this clone. The chain combines TRBV5-4 with TRBJ1-2; TRBD1 aligns across 7 bases. CDR3 length equals 15 residues. The germline gives CDR1 SGHNT, CDR2 YYREEE (reference sequence). V was pared by 3 bases and J by 4 bases, with 9 bases of the junction left unmatched. The CDR3 region has the DNA TGTGCCAGCAGCTCACCGGGACAGAGCGTCTATGGCTACACCTTC. Amino acids: CASSSPGQSVYGYTF.

The chain is built from TRBV4-1 and TRBJ2-1; tentative D call: TRBD1 (5 bases). Trimming pared 0 bases from V and 6 bases from J, leaving 15 bases between. This CDR3 is built from 16 residues. Germline V gene lookup returns CDR1 MGHRA and CDR2 YSYEKL. The chain's CDR3 is CASSQEGVGSGNEQFF. The CDR3 region has the DNA TGCGCCAGCAGCCAAGAAGGGGTGGGTTCCGGCAATGAGCAGTTCTTC.

This sequence joins TRBV19 and TRBJ2-1; 8 bases line up with TRBD2. The V and J ends lost 8 bases and 0 bases, in that order; junction bases with no gene match: 6. This CDR3 has 15 amino acids. The germline CDR1 and CDR2 sequences are LNHDA and SQIVND (reference sequence). CDR3 sequence: CASGVAGPSYNEQFF. DNA for the CDR3: TGTGCCAGTGGCGTAGCGGGACCCTCCTACAATGAGCAGTTCTTC.

This clone was observed a single time. The V gene is TRBV5-1, the J gene TRBJ2-1, with a tentative D call TRBD2 (5 bases). Trimming left V 1 base short and J 3 bases short, with 14 bases between. Germline V gene lookup returns CDR1 SGHRS and CDR2 YFSETQ. CDR3 length: 16 residues. CDR3 sequence reads: CASSLRRVGGYNEQFF. CDR3 nucleotide sequence: TGCGCCAGCAGCTTGCGTCGGGTTGGAGGCTACAATGAGCAGTTCTTC.

This clone was detected only a few times. The chain links TRBV5-5 to TRBJ2-3; 7 positions agree with TRBD1. Germline loops: CDR1 SGHKS, CDR2 YYEKEE (reference sequence). CDR3 length: 15 amino acids. V dropped 2 bases and J dropped 2; count of bases not matched to a gene: 5. The chain's CDR3 is CASSLNRGTTDTQYF. The CDR3 DNA follows: TGTGCCAGCAGCTTAAACAGGGGAACCACAGATACGCAGTATTTT.

The gene calls are TRBV3-1 (or the pseudogene TRBV3-2) and TRBJ1-4, with D uncertain. In germline, CDR1 is LGHDT, CDR2 YNNKEL (reference sequence). The V and J ends lost 6 bases and 0 bases respectively, with 8 bases between them. The CDR3 sequence is 14 residues long. The CDR3 bases are TGTGCCAGCAGAAGACGGGCAACTAATGAAAAACTGTTTTTT. As protein: CASRRRATNEKLFF.

The rearrangement uses TRBV5-1 and TRBJ1-1; no reliable D call. There are 15 residues in the CDR3. V shed 0 bases and J shed 1 base, with 10 bases lying between them. Germline lookup yields CDR1 SGHRS and CDR2 YFSETQ. The DNA of the CDR3 is TGCGCCAGCAGCTTGGCCGAGGGCCAGAACACTGAAGCTTTCTTT. Translating it yields CASSLAEGQNTEAFF.

This clone appeared a few times. The chain employs TRBV5-1 and TRBJ2-1; 11 positions agree with TRBD2. The CDR3 has 16 residues. V shed 2 bases and J 5 bases; nucleotides not matched to a gene: 6. CDR1 is SGHRS, CDR2 YFSETQ, per germline. The CDR3 region is CASSLVTSGGHNEQFF. In DNA form, the CDR3 reads TGCGCCAGCAGCTTAGTAACTAGCGGGGGCCACAATGAGCAGTTCTTC.

In this sample, this clone turned up once. The chain combines TRBV3-1 (or the pseudogene TRBV3-2) with TRBJ2-3; 7 positions match TRBD2. V was clipped by 3 bases and J by 5 bases; unmatched bases: 5. The CDR3 has 14 residues. The germline CDR1 and CDR2 sequences are LGHDT and YNNKEL (reference sequence). The CDR3 here is CASSQAGEIDTQYF. CDR3 sequence (DNA): TGTGCCAGCAGCCAGGCGGGAGAAATAGATACGCAGTATTTT.

The chain joins TRBV24-1 to TRBJ2-3; D is perhaps TRBD2 (5 bases). Per the germline V gene, CDR1 is KGHDR and CDR2 is SFDVKD. Deletions cut 7 bases from V and 3 bases from J, with 10 bases between. CDR3 length: 13 amino acids. CDR3 sequence (DNA): TGTGCCACCAGCTTAATAGCGACAGATACGCAGTATTTT. Translated, it gives CATSLIATDTQYF.

The chain recombines TRBV28 with TRBJ1-5; 9 bases are shared with TRBD1. The germline V gene encodes CDR1 MDHEN and CDR2 SYDVKM. Trimming removed 6 bases from V and 2 bases from J; junction bases left unmatched: 8. The CDR3 runs to 16 residues. CDR3 loop: CASRSGQGIGNQPQHF. As DNA, the CDR3 is TGTGCCAGCAGGTCGGGACAGGGCATTGGCAATCAGCCCCAGCATTTT.

The chain links TRBV4-3 to TRBJ2-7; the match to TRBD1 covers 12 bases. The V gene end was trimmed by 4 bases and the J gene end by 6 bases; junction bases not matched to a gene: 4. Germline values: CDR1 LGHNA, CDR2 YSLEER. The CDR3 length is 14 residues. DNA of the CDR3: TGCGCCAGCAGCCGGGGGACAGGGGGCTTCGAGCAGTACTTC. Its protein product is CASSRGTGGFEQYF.

This chain connects TRBV15 to TRBJ2-2; D is perhaps TRBD1 (6 bases). The CDR3 is 15 residues long. Trimming shortened V by 0 bases and J by 5 bases, and 10 bases separated the two germline ends. The germline gives CDR1 LNHNV, CDR2 YYDKDF (reference sequence). CDR3: CATSRETGRTGELFF. DNA of the CDR3: TGTGCCACCAGCAGAGAAACAGGGCGGACCGGGGAGCTGTTTTTT.

This clone was detected once. The chain recombines TRBV6-5 with TRBJ2-3, with TRBD2 identical over 10 bases. The length of the CDR3 is 13 residues. V lost 6 bases, J lost 6 bases, and 3 bases stayed unmatched. Germline CDR1 and CDR2: MNHEY and SVGAGI. In DNA form, the CDR3 reads TGTGCCAGCAGACTAGCGGGGTGGGATACGCAGTATTTT. Amino acid sequence: CASRLAGWDTQYF.

The V call is TRBV7-3, the J call TRBJ2-2; D unclear. V was trimmed by 5 bases and J by 1 base, leaving 11 bases between them. CDR1 is SGHTA, CDR2 FQGTGA, per germline. The CDR3 loop spans 15 amino acids. In nucleotides, the CDR3 is TGTGCCAGCAGCCCACGGGTTGGGAACACCGGGGAGCTGTTTTTT. As protein: CASSPRVGNTGELFF.

This clone came up a few times. J is TRBJ1-4 and V is TRBV15, with D possibly TRBD1 on 5 matching bases. CDR3 size: 15 residues. Between the trimmed V and J ends, which lost 0 bases and 5 bases, there was a span of 10 bases. CDR1 LNHNV and CDR2 YYDKDF come from the germline V gene (reference sequence). This chain's CDR3 is CATSRDPRVNEKLFF. As DNA, the CDR3 is TGTGCCACCAGCAGAGATCCCAGGGTCAATGAAAAACTGTTTTTT.

This chain uses TRBV3-1 (or the pseudogene TRBV3-2) with TRBJ2-3, with D maybe TRBD2 (7 bases). CDR3 size: 18 residues. The germline CDR1 and CDR2 sequences are LGHDT and YNNKEL (reference sequence). Trimming stripped 0 bases from V and 1 base from J, with 17 bases between. DNA for the CDR3: TGTGCCAGCAGCCAAGATAGGGGGGGGGTTAAATGCACAGATACGCAGTATTTT. The encoded protein is CASSQDRGGVKCTDTQYF.